The rows below give T cell receptor beta chains drawn from one sample of a study of shared clonotypes between healthy human individuals. Assay: immunoSEQ multiplex PCR; the TCRdb copy retains only in-frame clones and omits some. The data show 2,500,000 or so clones, under 95% seen once. Specimen: naive CD4+ T cells from PBMCs. These receptors all stem from a man between 18 and 35 years old in good health. Some clones in this sample may be carry-over from other donors' samples. Both conserved end residues are part of each CDR3. The D gene is left open where the match is weak. Clone size appears in some rows only: once, few, many, or a class for an expanded clone.

J gene,D gene,clone size,V gene,CDR3 protein,CDR3 DNA
TRBJ2-7,-,-,TRBV5-1,CASSLEGDGTYEQYF,TGCGCCAGCAGCTTGGAGGGGGACGGTACCTACGAGCAGTACTTC
TRBJ1-5,-,-,TRBV28,CASSQNRMPNQPQHF,TGTGCCAGCAGCCAAAACAGGATGCCAAATCAGCCCCAGCATTTT
TRBJ2-7,TRBD2,-,TRBV4-1,CASSQGLLGGDEQYF,TGCGCCAGCAGCCAGGGGCTTTTGGGAGGGGACGAGCAGTACTTC
TRBJ2-5,TRBD1,-,TRBV11-2,CASSLRGRETQYF,TGTGCCAGCAGCTTAAGGGGGCGAGAGACCCAGTACTTC
TRBJ1-1,-,-,TRBV2,CASSEEGSTEAFF,TGTGCCAGCAGTGAAGAGGGGAGCACTGAAGCTTTCTTT
TRBJ2-1,TRBD2,-,TRBV5-6,CASSLIPTSGSSYNEQFF,TGTGCCAGCAGCTTAATACCGACTAGCGGGAGCTCCTACAATGAGCAGTTCTTC
TRBJ1-5,-,-,TRBV28,CASRALSNQPQHF,TGTGCCAGCAGAGCACTCAGCAATCAGCCCCAGCATTTT
TRBJ2-7,-,-,TRBV25-1,CASRGSRPVTYEQYF,TGTGCCAGCAGGGGAAGTCGCCCAGTAACCTACGAGCAGTACTTC
TRBJ1-2,TRBD1,-,TRBV4-1,CASSQETGGALDYGYTF,TGCGCCAGCAGCCAAGAGACAGGGGGCGCATTGGACTATGGCTACACCTTC
TRBJ1-5,-,-,TRBV19,CASSEIGQSNQPQHF,TGTGCCAGTAGTGAAATAGGACAGAGCAATCAGCCCCAGCATTTT
TRBJ2-7,-,-,TRBV11-2,CASSLDGYEQYF,TGTGCCAGCAGCTTAGACGGGTACGAGCAGTACTTC
TRBJ2-5,-,-,TRBV7-9,CASSLIGDRETQYF,TGTGCCAGCAGCTTGATCGGGGATCGAGAGACCCAGTACTTC
TRBJ1-4,-,-,TRBV7-2,CASSSPREKLFF,TGTGCCAGCAGCTCACCAAGGGAAAAACTGTTTTTT
TRBJ2-7,-,-,TRBV7-9,CASSPDRWAYEQYF,TGTGCCAGCAGCCCAGACCGGTGGGCCTACGAGCAGTACTTC
TRBJ1-1,-,-,TRBV7-9,CASRARNTEAFF,TGTGCCAGCAGGGCCAGGAACACTGAAGCTTTCTTT
TRBJ2-1,-,-,TRBV28,CASSSHRDPIRRNEQFF,TGTGCCAGCAGTTCACACCGGGACCCTATCCGGCGCAATGAGCAGTTCTTC
TRBJ2-7,-,-,TRBV5-1,CASSPLTISGDEQYF,TGCGCCAGCAGCCCCTTGACAATCTCCGGGGACGAGCAGTACTTC
TRBJ2-7,TRBD1,-,TRBV28,CASFQKAGGYEQYF,TGTGCCAGCTTCCAAAAGGCAGGGGGCTACGAGCAGTACTTC
TRBJ1-3,TRBD1,-,TRBV9,CASSGQGVVFGNTIYF,TGTGCCAGCAGCGGGCAGGGGGTTGTATTTGGAAACACCATATATTTT
TRBJ2-3,-,-,TRBV5-1,CASSSGPVDTQYF,TGCGCCAGCAGCTCCGGGCCCGTAGATACGCAGTATTTT
TRBJ1-4,TRBD1,-,TRBV14,CASSQVLGQASEKLFF,TGTGCCAGCAGCCAAGTTCTGGGACAGGCGAGTGAAAAACTGTTTTTT
TRBJ2-7,TRBD2,-,TRBV23-1,CASSQSGGSPSGDFFSYEQYF,TGCGCCAGCAGTCAATCGGGTGGGTCGCCTAGCGGGGATTTTTTCTCCTACGAGCAGTACTTC
TRBJ1-1,-,-,TRBV18,CASSPALVQGTNTEAFF,TGTGCCAGCTCACCAGCCCTAGTACAGGGTACGAACACTGAAGCTTTCTTT
TRBJ1-6,-,-,TRBV4-3,CASSQEDDYNSPLHF,TGCGCCAGCAGCCAAGAAGATGATTATAATTCACCCCTCCACTTT
TRBJ2-2,-,once,TRBV11-3,CASRGGSMAGELFF,TGTGCCAGCCGGGGTGGTAGCATGGCCGGGGAGCTGTTTTTT
TRBJ1-2,-,-,TRBV6-4,CASSPDRAINYGYTF,TGTGCCAGCAGTCCCGACCGGGCGATTAACTATGGCTACACCTTC
TRBJ2-7,-,-,TRBV21-1,CASKMASVSGAVSRNEQYF,TGTGCCAGCAAAATGGCCTCCGTCTCGGGGGCCGTAAGTCGTAACGAGCAGTACTTC
TRBJ1-3,TRBD1,-,TRBV5-4,CASSFGGQVSGNTIYF,TGTGCCAGCAGCTTTGGGGGACAGGTCTCTGGAAACACCATATATTTT